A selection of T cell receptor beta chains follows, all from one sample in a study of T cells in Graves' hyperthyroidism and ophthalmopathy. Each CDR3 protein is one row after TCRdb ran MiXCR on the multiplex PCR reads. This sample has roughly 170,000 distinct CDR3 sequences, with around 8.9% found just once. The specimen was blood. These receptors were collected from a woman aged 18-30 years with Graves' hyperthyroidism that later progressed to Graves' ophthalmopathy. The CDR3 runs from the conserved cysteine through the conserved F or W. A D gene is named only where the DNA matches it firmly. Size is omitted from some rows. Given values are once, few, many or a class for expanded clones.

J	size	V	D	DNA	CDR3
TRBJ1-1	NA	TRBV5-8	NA	TGTGCCAGCAGCTCCCTTCCGGGGGGAGGGATGAACGCTGAAGCTTTCTTT	CASSSLPGGGMNAEAFF
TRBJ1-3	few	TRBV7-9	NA	TGTGCCAGCAGACCTGACGTATACGTATCTGGAAACACCATATATTTT	CASRPDVYVSGNTIYF
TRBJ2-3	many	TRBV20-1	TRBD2	TGCAGTGCCGACGGGACTAGCGGTGCTAGCACAGATACGCAGTATTTT	CSADGTSGASTDTQYF
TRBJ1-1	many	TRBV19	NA	TGTGCCAGTAGTATAGAAGACGGAGAAGCTTTCTTT	CASSIEDGEAFF
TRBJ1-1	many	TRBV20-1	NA	TGCAGTGCTAGAGGGTTGGCAGCTGAAGCTTTCTTT	CSARGLAAEAFF
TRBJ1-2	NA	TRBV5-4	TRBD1	TGTGCCAGCATGGCTGGAACGGGACAGGGAAACTATGGCTACACCTTC	CASMAGTGQGNYGYTF
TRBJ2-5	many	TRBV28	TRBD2	TGTGCCAGCGGATCGGGACTATCCTACTTC	CASGSGLSYF
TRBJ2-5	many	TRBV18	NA	TGTGCCAGCTCACCCGGAACAGGGTACCAAGAGACCCAGTACTTC	CASSPGTGYQETQYF
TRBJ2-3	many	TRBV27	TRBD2	TGTGCCAGCAGCCTGACTAGCGGGAGTATGGATACGCAGTATTTT	CASSLTSGSMDTQYF
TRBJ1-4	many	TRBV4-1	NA	TGCGCCAGCAGCCAAGCCGGGGAAAAACTGTTTTTT	CASSQAGEKLFF
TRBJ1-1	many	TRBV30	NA	TGTGCCTGGAGTGTACGGATGTCCTCAGAAGCTTTCTTT	CAWSVRMSSEAFF
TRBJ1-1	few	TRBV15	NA	TGTGCCACCAGCAGAGAGAGGTTAAACACTGAAGCTTTCTTT	CATSRERLNTEAFF
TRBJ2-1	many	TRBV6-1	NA	TGTGCCAGCAGTGAATTAGCCCGCCAGGGCGAGCAGTTCTTC	CASSELARQGEQFF
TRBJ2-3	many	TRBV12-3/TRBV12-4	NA	TGTGCCAGCAGTTTGATAGGGGGTCGCACAGATACGCAGTATTTT	CASSLIGGRTDTQYF
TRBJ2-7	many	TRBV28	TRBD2	TGTGCCAGTTCACTAGCGGGGGCGCCCTACGAGCAGTACTTC	CASSLAGAPYEQYF
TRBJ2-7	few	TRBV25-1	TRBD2	TGTGCCAGCAGTGAATCACTAGGACTAGCGGGAGGGAACGAGCAGTACTTC	CASSESLGLAGGNEQYF
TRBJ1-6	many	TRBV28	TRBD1	TGTGCCAGCAGTTTAAGGGGGGGGACAGGGGGCTCACCCCTCCACTTT	CASSLRGGTGGSPLHF
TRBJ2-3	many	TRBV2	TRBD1	TGTGCCAGCAGTGTATACGGCAGGGGGGATACGCAGTATTTT	CASSVYGRGDTQYF
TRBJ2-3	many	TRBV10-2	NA	TGCGCCAGCGGCTTGACAGGAGGCACAGATACGCAGTATTTT	CASGLTGGTDTQYF
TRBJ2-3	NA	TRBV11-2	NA	TGTGCCAGCAGCAACGGGGGGCGTCGCACAGATACGCAGTATTTT	CASSNGGRRTDTQYF
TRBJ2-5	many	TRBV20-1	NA	TGCAGTGCTAGAGATCGGGTTCTCAACGGGAGAAGAGAGACCCAGTACTTC	CSARDRVLNGRRETQYF
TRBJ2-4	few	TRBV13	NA	TGTGCCAGCAGCACCCGACAGACCGCCAAAAACATTCAGTACTTC	CASSTRQTAKNIQYF
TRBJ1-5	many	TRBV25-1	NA	TGTGCCAGCAGTGAAGCAGGGTTGAATCAGCCCCAGCATTTT	CASSEAGLNQPQHF
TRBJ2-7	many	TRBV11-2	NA	TGTGCCAGCAGCCCGGTGGGCGGGTTAGGGGAGCAGTACTTC	CASSPVGGLGEQYF
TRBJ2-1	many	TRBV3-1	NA	TGTGCCAGCAGCCAAGATTCTCAGGGTTACAATGAGCAGTTCTTC	CASSQDSQGYNEQFF
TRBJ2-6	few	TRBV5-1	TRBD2	TGCGCCAGCAGCTTGAGACTAGCGGGGAACTCTGGGGCCAACGTCCTGACTTTC	CASSLRLAGNSGANVLTF
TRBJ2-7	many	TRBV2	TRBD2	TGTGCCAGCAGCTACGGACTAGCGGGAGGAGACTACGAGCAGTACTTC	CASSYGLAGGDYEQYF
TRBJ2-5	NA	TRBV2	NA	TGTGCCAGCAGTTACTCGTCCGGGGAAAAGGAGACCCAGTACTTC	CASSYSSGEKETQYF